The rows below give T cell receptor beta chains drawn from one sample of a study of regulatory T cells in long-lasting Graves disease. TCRdb redid the calling of the multiplex PCR reads with MiXCR, one entry per CDR3 protein. The profile shows roughly 560,000 distinct CDR3 sequences, 12% of them singletons. Another study also made use of these data, one on T cells in Graves' hyperthyroidism and ophthalmopathy.

The specimen was peripheral blood mononuclear cells (PBMCs), collected at new diagnosis, from a patient treated with antithyroid drugs. Receptors were obtained from a woman aged 25 to 39 with Graves disease. CDR3s include the opening cysteine and the closing phenylalanine or tryptophan. A D gene is named only where the DNA matches it firmly. Some rows mark clone size as missing; the rest say once, few, many or name a class of expanded clone.

d_call,j_call,clone_size,v_call,cdr3_aa,cdr3_nt
.,TRBJ2-2,.,TRBV15,CATSRDSGELFF,TGTGCCACCAGCAGAGATTCCGGGGAGCTGTTTTTT
TRBD2,TRBJ2-2,.,TRBV19,CASSILAGTSGELFF,TGTGCCAGTAGTATCCTAGCGGGTACCTCCGGGGAGCTGTTTTTT
TRBD2,TRBJ2-1,many,TRBV28,CASSSGLAGVQEQFF,TGTGCCAGCAGTTCGGGACTAGCGGGAGTTCAGGAGCAGTTCTTC
TRBD1,TRBJ2-3,.,TRBV11-1,CASSPDPGQGTDTQYF,TGTGCCAGCAGCCCTGACCCGGGACAGGGAACAGATACGCAGTATTTT
TRBD2,TRBJ2-1,.,TRBV6-4,CASSDVLAGGPNEQFF,TGTGCCAGCAGTGACGTTCTAGCGGGAGGGCCGAATGAGCAGTTCTTC
.,TRBJ2-7,many,TRBV28,CASSLKPYYEQYF,TGTGCCAGCAGTTTAAAACCGTACTACGAGCAGTACTTC
TRBD2,TRBJ2-1,many,TRBV24-1,CATSDKRGYNEQFF,TGTGCCACCAGTGACAAGCGGGGCTACAATGAGCAGTTCTTC
.,TRBJ2-2,many,TRBV7-3,CASSLGSTGELFF,TGTGCCAGCAGCTTGGGCTCCACCGGGGAGCTGTTTTTT
.,TRBJ1-1,many,TRBV28,CASSLPRTGEAFF,TGTGCCAGCAGCCTCCCCCGGACTGGAGAAGCTTTCTTT
.,TRBJ2-3,many,TRBV5-6,CASSLTRRTTDTQYF,TGTGCCAGCAGCTTGACCCGCCGGACCACAGATACGCAGTATTTT
TRBD1,TRBJ2-7,many,TRBV11-2,CASSLDLGQGFPLF,TGTGCCAGCAGCTTAGATCTCGGACAGGGCTTCCCTCTCTTC
.,TRBJ2-2,.,TRBV10-2,CASSHLHPGNTGELFF,TGCGCCAGCAGCCATCTCCACCCGGGAAACACCGGGGAGCTGTTTTTT
.,TRBJ1-5,few,TRBV18,CASSPAGVQPQHF,TGTGCCAGCTCACCTGCGGGAGTTCAGCCCCAGCATTTT
.,TRBJ2-2,few,TRBV2,CASSYPPPREGELFF,TGTGCCAGCAGTTACCCTCCCCCTAGAGAAGGGGAGCTGTTTTTT
.,TRBJ2-4,many,TRBV12-3/TRBV12-4,CASSPTGRIQYF,TGTGCCAGCAGTCCTACGGGGCGAATTCAGTACTTC
.,TRBJ2-3,few,TRBV18,CASSPTTDRITDTQYF,TGTGCCAGCTCACCCACAACTGACAGGATCACAGATACGCAGTATTTT
.,TRBJ2-5,many,TRBV15,CATSRVSGLGLQTQYF,TGTGCCACCAGCAGAGTATCGGGATTGGGTCTCCAGACCCAGTACTTC
.,TRBJ2-7,many,TRBV11-2,CASSSGGGADLPYEQYF,TGTGCCAGCAGCTCTGGGGGTGGGGCGGATCTACCCTACGAGCAGTACTTC
.,TRBJ2-1,many,TRBV7-3,CASSSPRSGTLYF,TGTGCCAGCAGCTCACCCAGATCCGGGACTCTATACTTC
.,TRBJ2-3,.,TRBV6-1,CASSADRFSQYF,TGTGCCAGCAGTGCAGACAGGTTTTCGCAGTATTTT
.,TRBJ1-1,many,TRBV28,CASSFSRWVRRDTEAFF,TGTGCCAGCAGTTTTTCGCGTTGGGTGCGTAGGGACACTGAAGCTTTCTTT
.,TRBJ2-2,.,TRBV24-1,CAIGAGELFF,TGTGCCATCGGCGCCGGGGAGCTGTTTTTT
TRBD2,TRBJ2-3,many,TRBV13,CASSPRTAGDFTDTQYF,TGTGCCAGCAGCCCCAGGACCGCGGGGGACTTCACAGATACGCAGTATTTT
.,TRBJ2-1,many,TRBV7-3,CASSLKVSSSISYNEQFF,TGTGCCAGCAGCTTAAAGGTTAGCTCATCGATCTCCTACAATGAGCAGTTCTTC
TRBD2,TRBJ2-3,.,TRBV4-2,CASSPGLRLQDASGSTDTQYF,TGTGCCAGCAGCCCTGGCCTCCGTCTCCAAGACGCTAGCGGGAGCACAGATACGCAGTATTTT
TRBD2,TRBJ2-7,many,TRBV28,CASTLAGGNYEQYF,TGTGCCAGCACGCTAGCGGGAGGGAACTACGAGCAGTACTTC
.,TRBJ2-3,many,TRBV7-2,CASSKGRRIDTQYF,TGTGCCAGCAGCAAAGGGCGGAGAATAGATACGCAGTATTTT
.,TRBJ1-6,many,TRBV4-3,CASSQGRGIVSPLHF,TGCGCCAGCAGCCAGGGAAGGGGGATTGTATCACCCCTCCACTTT
.,TRBJ2-2,many,TRBV29-1,CSVGRAEGTGELFF,TGCAGCGTTGGACGGGCCGAAGGGACCGGGGAGCTGTTTTTT
.,TRBJ2-5,many,TRBV27,CASSFQGRHQETQYF,TGTGCCAGCAGTTTTCAGGGACGCCACCAAGAGACCCAGTACTTC
.,TRBJ1-2,.,TRBV14,CASSQLVTGPRPDGYTF,TGTGCCAGCAGCCAACTAGTAACGGGGCCGCGCCCGGATGGCTACACCTTC
TRBD2,TRBJ2-1,many,TRBV12-3/TRBV12-4,CASNPSGGGGYNEQFF,TGTGCCAGCAATCCCTCCGGGGGGGGTGGCTACAATGAGCAGTTCTTC
TRBD1,TRBJ1-4,.,TRBV29-1,CSAVQGANEKLFF,TGCAGCGCCGTACAGGGGGCTAATGAAAAACTGTTTTTT
TRBD2,TRBJ2-7,.,TRBV4-2,CASSQAGTNGYEHYF,TGTGCCAGCAGCCAGGCCGGGACTAACGGCTACGAGCACTACTTC
.,TRBJ2-2,many,TRBV7-3,CASSPLGTNTGELFF,TGTGCCAGCAGCCCCCTAGGGACGAACACCGGGGAGCTGTTTTTT
.,TRBJ1-1,many,TRBV27,CANSFTGLTEAFF,TGTGCCAACAGTTTTACAGGCCTCACTGAAGCTTTCTTT
TRBD2,TRBJ2-1,many,TRBV7-9,CASSPLGREGSDREQFF,TGTGCCAGCAGCCCGCTCGGGCGGGAGGGCTCCGACAGGGAGCAGTTCTTC
.,TRBJ2-5,many,TRBV6-2/TRBV6-3,CASRSLAGEETQYF,TGTGCCAGCCGCTCGCTAGCAGGAGAAGAGACCCAGTACTTC
TRBD1,TRBJ1-1,many,TRBV5-1,CASSPRTGRNTEAFF,TGTGCCAGCAGTCCCCGGACAGGGAGGAACACTGAAGCTTTCTTT
TRBD2,TRBJ2-7,.,TRBV27,CASSFRGRRTSGTYEQYF,TGTGCCAGCAGTTTCCGCGGACGTAGGACTAGCGGTACCTACGAGCAGTACTTC
.,TRBJ1-5,.,TRBV29-1,CSVLSGAGQPQHF,TGCAGCGTTCTATCGGGGGCTGGCCAGCCCCAGCATTTT
.,TRBJ2-7,many,TRBV15,CATSRPDGYEQYF,TGTGCCACCAGCAGACCCGACGGATACGAGCAGTACTTC
.,TRBJ2-1,.,TRBV7-9,CASSLGRMGQGPAGGRNEQFF,TGTGCCAGCAGCTTAGGTCGTATGGGACAGGGTCCAGCGGGAGGGAGAAATGAGCAGTTCTTC
.,TRBJ2-7,many,TRBV28,CASSPRRQALYEQYF,TGTGCCAGCAGTCCCCGTCGACAGGCTCTTTACGAGCAGTACTTC
.,TRBJ2-1,many,TRBV29-1,CSVPGPTGDTEQFF,TGCAGCGTTCCGGGCCCTACGGGGGACACTGAGCAGTTCTTC
.,TRBJ1-1,few,TRBV28,CASTPGAFF,TGTGCCAGCACCCCAGGAGCTTTCTTT